This TCR beta chain was sequenced in a study of STAT5B mutations in CD4+ large granular lymphocyte leukemia. Study as a whole: Among healthy donors, a particular HLA allele went with more CDR3 'QG' motifs. The study, taken as a whole, reports: Top patient clones used TRBV06 genes more often: 8/27 versus 2/35 in controls.

Original handling: The detection floor for productive clonotype frequency was 2.59 x 10-5. The assay was immunoSEQ multiplex PCR, and TCRdb's table has in-frame clones only and misses some. V and J calls and clone size come straight from that table; D and trimming were deduced from the DNA. Among around 35,000 clones listed, approximately 67% were seen once. V was shortened by 3 bases and J by 8 bases, with 16 bases between the two germline ends. In germline, CDR1 is SEHNR, CDR2 FQNEAQ (reference sequence). The CDR3 runs 15 residues. In regard to this clone: Its specificity is not known.

V usage is TRBV7-9 and J usage is TRBJ1-4, with D possibly being TRBD1 (5 bases). The sequencing sample was made of CD4+ T cells from blood buffy coats. The source is a human donor in good health. The CDR3, as DNA: TGTGCCAGCAGCTTGGGGACGCCGGGGCGGGAAAAACTGTTTTTT. Translating it yields CASSLGTPGREKLFF.